This TCR beta chain was identified in a study of CD8+CD57+ T cells in acquired aplastic anemia. As for the study in general: Sorted CD4+ and CD8+ cells yielded DNA averaging roughly 3.3 ug.

Patients picked for sequencing had shown CD8+CD57+ cell expansion detected by flow cytometry. Acquired aplastic anemia of severe grade affected all patients. Genomic DNA templated the TCR beta VDJ and CDR3 profiling. MiXCR, run by TCRdb on the reads, gives a single entry per CDR3 protein. The table records 150,000 to 200,000 distinct CDR3 sequences, about 50% of them present only once. This clonotype came up many times. Antigen: not known. The study, taken as a whole, reports: Controls and patients did not differ significantly in CD8+ Simpson's diversity.

Germline CDR1 and CDR2: SGHKS and YYEKEE (reference sequence). V was shortened by 1 base and J by 3 bases, with 16 bases between the two germline ends. The CDR3 has 16 amino acids. The chain carries TRBV5-5 and TRBJ2-5, with TRBD2 as a possible D gene (6 bases). The sequence was obtained from a human donor with aplastic anemia. The material sequenced was sorted CD4+, CD8+, or CD8+CD57+ T cells (not recorded which) from PBMCs. In DNA form, the CDR3 reads TGTGCCAGCAGCTTGAGATTCCAGGAGGGGAAAGAGACCCAGTACTTC. Its translation is CASSLRFQEGKETQYF.